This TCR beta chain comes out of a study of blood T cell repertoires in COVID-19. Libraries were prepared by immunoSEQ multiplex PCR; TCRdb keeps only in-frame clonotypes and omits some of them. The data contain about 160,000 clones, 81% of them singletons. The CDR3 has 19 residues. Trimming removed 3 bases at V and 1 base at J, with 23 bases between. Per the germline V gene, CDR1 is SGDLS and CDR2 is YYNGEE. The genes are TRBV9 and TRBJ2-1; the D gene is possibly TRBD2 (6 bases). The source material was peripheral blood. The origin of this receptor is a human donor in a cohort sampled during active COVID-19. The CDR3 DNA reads TGTGCCAGCAGCGATAGGCCGGTGAGGGGACGGGAGTCCTACAATGAGCAGTTCTTC. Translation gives CASSDRPVRGRESYNEQFF.